This TCR beta chain was recorded in a study of spatial heterogeneity in lung cancer. Broader study findings: The number of expanded tumor alpha and beta chains correlated with mutation number.

TCRdb recomputed calls from the 5' RACE reads with MiXCR, one row per CDR3 protein. This table holds fewer than 15,000 distinct CDR3 sequences, 3% to 4% found once. The germline gives CDR1 MDHEN, CDR2 SYDVKM. This CDR3 has 13 residues. V lost 5 bases, J lost 11 bases, and 16 bases lay in between. Sample time point: sample taken at primary tumor resection. TCRs were sequenced from unsorted whole RNA of tumor, nontumor lung or PBMC. In its sample, this clonotype was seen many times. Its specificity is unknown. The receptor was derived from a male donor with early-stage non-small cell lung cancer. This chain joins TRBV28 and TRBJ1-5, with D possibly being TRBD1 (6 bases). This specimen was lung tumor tissue, taken at surgery. CDR3 sequence: CASSAGHSLAQHF. In nucleotides, the CDR3 is TGTGCCAGCAGTGCGGGACATTCGTTGGCCCAGCATTTT. Based on the CDR3 plus reference TRBV28 and TRBJ1-5, the full variable domain is DVKVTQSSRYLVKRTGEKVFLECVQDMDHENMFWYRQDPGLGLRLIYFSYDVKMKEKGDIPEGYSVSREKKERFSLILESASTNQTSMYLCASSAGHSLAQHFGDGTRLSIL.